Listed below are T cell receptor beta chains from one sample, sequenced in a study of blood T cell repertoires in COVID-19. The table came from immunoSEQ multiplex PCR; TCRdb's copy has only in-frame clones and leaves some out. The sample consists of 98,000 or so clones, about 80% of them appearing once. What was sequenced was peripheral blood. All receptors come from a woman in her 70s with acute or convalescent COVID-19. The CDR3 runs from the conserved cysteine through the conserved F or W. Each record gives: CDR3 length, J gene, V gene, clone size, D gene, CDR3 protein, CDR3 DNA. D genes are given only for firm matches. The size of a clone is reported for some rows only, either as once, few or many, or as a class for expanded clones.

16 TRBJ1-1 TRBV19 NA NA CASSTTGRAMNTEAFF TGTGCCAGTAGTACTACAGGTCGGGCCATGAACACTGAAGCTTTCTTT
13 TRBJ1-2 TRBV28 NA NA CASAFGGVPGYTF TGTGCCAGCGCTTTCGGGGGGGTCCCGGGCTACACCTTC
13 TRBJ2-7 TRBV11-2 once TRBD2 CVSASGNTYEQYF TGTGTGTCGGCTAGCGGAAACACCTACGAGCAGTACTTC
14 TRBJ2-2 TRBV10-3 NA TRBD1 CAISRDRDTGELFF TGTGCCATCAGCCGGGACAGGGACACCGGGGAGCTGTTTTTT
15 TRBJ1-5 TRBV19 NA NA CASSPPAEGQQPQHF TGTGCCAGTAGTCCTCCGGCAGAGGGTCAGCAGCCCCAGCATTTT
13 TRBJ2-3 TRBV12-3/TRBV12-4 NA NA CASSARSTDTQYF TGTGCCAGCAGTGCCCGTAGTACAGATACGCAGTATTTT
17 TRBJ2-5 TRBV28 NA NA CASSRIRAKGDQETQYF TGTGCCAGCAGTCGGATTCGGGCAAAAGGGGACCAAGAGACCCAGTACTTC
13 TRBJ1-6 TRBV19 NA NA CATGSHYNSPLHF TGTGCCACCGGGTCCCACTATAATTCACCCCTCCACTTT
18 TRBJ2-3 TRBV7-9 NA NA CASSLEPGRGHDTDTQYF TGTGCCAGCAGCTTAGAACCTGGCCGAGGGCATGACACAGATACGCAGTATTTT
15 TRBJ2-1 TRBV7-9 NA TRBD1 CASSLQGQGGDEQFF TGTGCCAGCAGCTTACAGGGACAGGGCGGGGATGAGCAGTTCTTC
17 TRBJ1-2 TRBV18 NA TRBD1 CASSPEAWVSGGDGYTF TGTGCCAGCTCGCCCGAAGCCTGGGTTTCAGGGGGAGATGGCTACACCTTC
15 TRBJ1-3 TRBV5-4 NA TRBD1 CASSLGTGSGNTIYF TGTGCCAGCAGCTTGGGGACAGGGAGCGGAAACACCATATATTTT
16 TRBJ1-1 TRBV6-6 few TRBD1 CASSYFRDRMNTEAFF TGTGCCAGCAGTTACTTCCGGGACAGGATGAACACTGAAGCTTTCTTT
14 TRBJ2-3 TRBV6-5 once NA CASSYSEGLDTQYF TGTGCCAGCAGTTACTCTGAGGGACTGGATACGCAGTATTTT
15 TRBJ1-6 TRBV6-1 NA TRBD1 CASSEFTGEDSPLHF TGTGCCAGCAGTGAATTTACAGGGGAGGATTCACCCCTCCACTTT
14 TRBJ1-2 TRBV5-6 NA NA CASSVGQPNYGYTF TGTGCCAGCAGCGTGGGACAACCTAACTATGGCTACACCTTC
18 TRBJ1-1 TRBV5-1 NA TRBD1 CASSPRSGTGGKNTEAFF TGCGCCAGCAGTCCCCGCTCCGGGACAGGGGGCAAGAACACTGAAGCTTTCTTT
13 TRBJ1-1 TRBV5-6 NA NA CASSLALNTEAFF TGTGCCAGCAGCTTGGCCCTTAACACTGAAGCTTTCTTT
12 TRBJ1-2 TRBV9 NA NA CASSVVAGSYTF TGTGCCAGCAGCGTAGTGGCAGGGAGCTACACCTTC
15 TRBJ2-1 TRBV6-5 NA TRBD1 CASSSRGQGGNEQFF TGTGCCAGCAGTTCCAGGGGACAGGGTGGTAATGAGCAGTTCTTC
16 TRBJ2-2 TRBV20-1 NA TRBD2 CSASGGTSGIAGELFF TGCAGTGCTAGTGGGGGCACTAGCGGGATCGCCGGGGAGCTGTTTTTT
16 TRBJ2-1 TRBV29-1 NA TRBD1 CSATGQDRWVRYEQFF TGCAGCGCTACTGGACAGGATAGATGGGTTAGGTATGAGCAGTTCTTC
16 TRBJ2-7 TRBV3-1/TRBV3-2 NA NA CASSQAGTQSSYEQYF TGTGCCAGCAGCCAGGCGGGGACTCAGAGCTCCTACGAGCAGTACTTC
15 TRBJ1-5 TRBV5-1 NA NA CASSLESGSDQPQHF TGCGCCAGCAGCTTGGAATCAGGGTCCGATCAGCCCCAGCATTTT
15 TRBJ2-7 TRBV24-1 few TRBD1 CATSDGQGAFGEQYF TGTGCCACCAGTGATGGACAGGGGGCTTTCGGGGAGCAGTACTTC
13 TRBJ1-1 TRBV7-6 once NA CASSFRVWTEAFF TGTGCCAGCAGCTTTCGGGTGTGGACTGAAGCTTTCTTT
13 TRBJ1-1 TRBV27 NA TRBD1 CASRDRDDTEAFF TGTGCCAGCAGGGACAGGGACGACACTGAAGCTTTCTTT
13 TRBJ1-2 TRBV5-1 NA NA CASSSRQSYGYTF TGCGCCAGCAGCTCTCGACAGAGCTATGGCTACACCTTC
13 TRBJ2-3 TRBV9 few TRBD2 CASSSSGRATQYF TGTGCCAGCAGCAGTAGCGGGAGGGCTACGCAGTATTTT
15 TRBJ1-2 TRBV28 NA NA CASSLSPDYPYGYTF TGTGCCAGCAGTTTAAGCCCCGACTATCCCTATGGCTACACCTTC
16 TRBJ1-2 TRBV27 NA NA CASSLLGGGKNYGYTF TGTGCCAGCAGCCTCCTAGGGGGGGGAAAAAACTATGGCTACACCTTC
16 TRBJ2-5 TRBV9 NA NA CASSVTPSSFQETQYF TGTGCCAGCAGCGTAACCCCCTCTAGTTTCCAAGAGACCCAGTACTTC
16 TRBJ1-4 TRBV5-5 few NA CASSRGSAGNNEKLFF TGTGCCAGCAGTCGGGGATCAGCAGGAAATAATGAAAAACTGTTTTTT
15 TRBJ2-1 TRBV7-8 NA NA CASSQDSLTYNEQFF TGTGCCAGCAGCCAAGACAGTCTAACCTACAATGAGCAGTTCTTC
16 TRBJ2-1 TRBV5-1 NA NA CASSPGLRGTYNEQFF TGCGCCAGCAGCCCGGGCCTCCGCGGGACCTACAATGAGCAGTTCTTC
16 TRBJ2-6 TRBV19 NA TRBD1 CASTRQGAGGANVLTF TGTGCCAGTACCCGACAGGGGGCCGGTGGGGCCAACGTCCTGACTTTC
14 TRBJ1-3 TRBV19 few NA CARRDSQVGNTIYF TGTGCCAGAAGGGACTCTCAAGTGGGAAACACCATATATTTT
18 TRBJ2-4 TRBV4-1 NA TRBD2 CASSPGLAGGLAKNIQYF TGCGCCAGCAGCCCAGGACTAGCGGGAGGACTAGCCAAAAACATTCAGTACTTC
13 TRBJ1-5 TRBV7-6 NA NA CASSLAYDQPQHF TGTGCCAGCAGCTTAGCGTATGATCAGCCCCAGCATTTT